This T cell receptor (beta chain) was profiled in a study of identical twins. Study-wide results and limits: Some out-of-frame alpha sequences were shared by twins, and these showed excess low generation probability.

J gave up 1 base and V 5 bases, and 5 bases lay outside the gene matches. CDR3 length equals 14 residues. Per germline, CDR1 SGHTA and CDR2 FQGTGA. This clonotype was detected only once. Its specificity is unknown. One entry per CDR3 protein results from TCRdb running MiXCR on the 5' RACE reads. This table has 700,000 or so distinct CDR3 sequences, 21% appearing once. The same sample was also studied in work on T cells expressing NK-cell markers. From that report: Of CD8+ T cells, about 1.0-8% belonged to dominant NKG2C+ clonotypes in several donors.

Sequences were obtained from PBMCs. The receptor was derived from a woman aged 18-29 years in good health. V and J are TRBV7-3 and TRBJ2-7; 7 positions match TRBD1. The chain's CDR3 is CASSRDSDSYEQYF. As DNA, the CDR3 is TGTGCCAGCAGCCGGGACAGCGATTCCTACGAGCAGTACTTC. The full variable domain, in which reference TRBV7-3 and TRBJ2-7 provide the parts outside the CDR3, is GAGVSQTPSNKVTEKGKYVELRCDPISGHTALYWYRQSLGQGPEFLIYFQGTGAADDSGLPNDRFFAVRPEGSVSTLKIQRTERGDSAVYLCASSRDSDSYEQYFGPGTRLTVT.